These 18 T cell receptor beta chains were all obtained from the same sample, sequenced in a study of CD8+CD57+ T cells in acquired aplastic anemia. Genomic DNA acted as the template from which TCR beta VDJ combination and CDR3 sequence profiling were carried out. TCRdb re-derived calls from the reads in MiXCR, one entry per CDR3 protein. This table has some 120,000 distinct CDR3 sequences, 30% to 45% appearing once. Those patients picked for sequencing had displayed CD8+CD57+ cell expansion on flow cytometry. The sample was sorted CD4+, CD8+, or CD8+CD57+ T cells (not recorded which) from PBMCs. The receptors originated from a human donor with aplastic anemia.

Comment on this clonotype: This could be a read error, since a much larger clone is one nucleotide away. The V gene is TRBV6-5, the J gene TRBJ1-2, with D unclear. The CDR3 runs to 16 residues. The V end lost 4 bases, the J end lost 6 bases, and 21 bases lay between the germline ends. Germline V lookup: CDR1 MNHEY, CDR2 SVGAGI. In DNA form, the CDR3 reads TGTGCCAGCAGTTCCGTGGGATCCCGAAGTTTGGATGGCTACACCTTC. Amino acid sequence: CASSSVGSRSLDGYTF.

CDR3 coding DNA: TGTGCCACTCGGTCCGTGGACAAAGAGACCCAGTACTTC. Its translation: CATRSVDKETQYF. The chain is built from TRBV10-3 and TRBJ2-5; the D gene is possibly TRBD1 (5 bases). Trimming removed 10 bases from V and 3 bases from J, with 15 bases in between. There are 13 residues in the CDR3. The germline V gene encodes CDR1 ENHRY and CDR2 SYGVKD.

The rearrangement uses TRBV27 and TRBJ2-1; the D is unclear. The CDR3 sequence is 15 residues long. Germline lookup yields CDR1 MNHEY and CDR2 SMNVEV (reference sequence). The V end lost 3 bases, the J end lost 4 bases, and 13 bases lay between the germline ends. The CDR3 DNA is TGTGCCAGCAGTTTCTTGCTAGGGAATTACAATGAGCAGTTCTTC. It specifies CASSFLLGNYNEQFF.

The V call is TRBV7-9, the J call TRBJ2-7; D possibly corresponds to TRBD2 (6 bases). The germline V gene encodes CDR1 SEHNR and CDR2 FQNEAQ (reference sequence). Trimming took off 5 bases at V and 5 bases at J, with 13 bases between the two ends. This CDR3 region has 13 residues. The CDR3 DNA follows: TGTGCCAGCAGCCCAGGAGGGCGCGACGAGCAGTACTTC. Its translation is CASSPGGRDEQYF.

This clonotype has ten or more counts. The chain recombines TRBV7-2 with TRBJ1-3; TRBD1 is a possible D gene (5 bases). Germline V gene lookup returns CDR1 SGHTA and CDR2 FQGNSA. The ends were cut back, 0 bases at V and 4 bases at J, with 10 bases in the middle. The CDR3 runs to 15 residues. The CDR3 loop is CASSLAPGTGNTIYF. The CDR3 nucleotides are TGTGCCAGCAGCTTAGCGCCGGGGACGGGAAACACCATATATTTT.

In the case of this clonotype: A much larger clone is a single base away; this may be a read error. The gene calls are TRBV10-2 and TRBJ2-5; D perhaps matches TRBD1 (5 bases). This CDR3 spans 15 amino acids. CDR1 WSHSY and CDR2 SAAADI come from the germline V gene. CDR3: CASSSPTLGQGAQYF. The CDR3, as DNA: TGTGCCAGCAGTTCTCCCACACTCGGGCAAGGGGCCCAGTACTTC.

This clonotype was detected once. The rearrangement uses TRBV10-3 and TRBJ2-7; D is possibly TRBD1 (6 bases). This CDR3 is built from 14 residues. CDR1 and CDR2 (germline): ENHRY, SYGVKD. Trimming cost V 6 bases and J 6 bases, with 18 bases left between them. As DNA, the CDR3 is TGTGCCATCAGCAGACAGGCCGATATCTCCGAGCAGTACGTC. It is translated as CAISRQADISEQYV.

Ten or more counts support this clonotype. The chain couples TRBV14 to TRBJ2-7; D uncertain. The CDR3 totals 14 residues. CDR1 SGHDN and CDR2 FVKESK come from the germline V gene. The V end lost 3 bases, the J end lost 3 bases, and 12 bases lay between the germline ends. CDR3 sequence (DNA): TGTGCCAGCAGCCAGACCTCCAATTTCTACGAGCAGTACGTC. It yields the protein CASSQTSNFYEQYV.

This clonotype was seen at least ten times. The chain links TRBV7-9 to TRBJ1-2; no firm D call. The V and J ends lost 3 bases and 0 bases respectively, with 8 bases between them. This CDR3 has 14 amino acids. Germline V gives CDR1 SEHNR, CDR2 FQNEAQ (reference sequence). The CDR3 DNA reads as TGTGCCAGCAGCTTGGTCAGCTCTAACTATGGCTACACCTTC. The encoded protein is CASSLVSSNYGYTF. Supplemented by reference TRBV7-9 and TRBJ1-2, the full variable domain reads DTGVSQNPRHKITKRGQNVTFRCDPISEHNRLYWYRQTLGQGPEFLTYFQNEAQLEKSRLLSDRFSAERPKGSFSTLEIQRTEQGDSAMYLCASSLVSSNYGYTFGSGTRLTVV.

This clonotype was seen only once. This chain connects TRBV7-9 to TRBJ1-4, with no clear D. Germline V gives CDR1 SEHNR, CDR2 FQNEAQ (reference sequence). Trimming shortened V by 0 bases and J by 3 bases, and 8 bases separated the two germline ends. There are 15 residues in the CDR3. CDR3 in amino acids: CASSLAGSANEKLFF. The CDR3 nucleotides are TGTGCCAGCAGCTTAGCAGGGAGCGCTAATGAAAAACTGTTTTTT.

This clonotype occurred many times. The chain joins TRBV5-1 to TRBJ2-7; D may match TRBD1 or TRBD2 (5 bases each). Trimming pared 0 bases from V and 6 bases from J, leaving 13 bases between. Germline V gene lookup returns CDR1 SGHRS and CDR2 YFSETQ. The CDR3 length is 14 residues. Here the CDR3 reads CASSLGQGVSEQYV. The CDR3 bases are TGCGCCAGCAGCTTGGGGCAGGGAGTCTCCGAGCAGTACGTC.

The J gene is TRBJ2-3, the V gene TRBV6-1, with a possible D match to TRBD1 (6 bases). The V end lost 6 bases, the J end lost 3 bases, and 22 bases lay between the germline ends. The CDR3 is 17 residues long. CDR1 and CDR2 (germline): MNHNS, SASEGT. CDR3 in DNA: TGTGCCAGCAGGCTTAACAGGGCTCTCACAGGTACAGATACGCAGTATTTT. Protein product: CASRLNRALTGTDTQYF.

A remark on this clonotype: One junction end disagrees with the germline gene, perhaps due to a read error. This chain links TRBV19 with TRBJ1-2; 9 bases are a match to TRBD1. CDR3 length equals 15 residues. Germline-derived CDR1 and CDR2 are LNHDA and SQIVND (reference sequence). This CDR3 reads CASSILRTGVYGHTF. For the CDR3, the DNA is TGTGCCAGTAGTATATTGAGGACAGGGGTCTATGGCCACACCTTC.

The V and J genes are TRBV25-1 and TRBJ1-3; D gene unclear. The CDR3 has 16 amino acids. CDR1 is MGHDK, CDR2 SYGVNS, per germline. The V gene lost 6 bases and the J gene lost 0 bases, with 15 bases spanning the gap. The CDR3 loop is CASSYGRTSSGNTIYF. DNA of the CDR3: TGTGCCAGCAGCTACGGCAGGACGAGCTCTGGAAACACCATATATTTT.

This clonotype was found once. J is TRBJ1-2 and V is TRBV10-3, with 11 positions matching TRBD1. V dropped 7 bases and J dropped 8; count of bases not matched to a gene: 9. This CDR3 spans 14 amino acids. CDR1 is ENHRY and CDR2 is SYGVKD in the germline V gene. This CDR3 reads CAINPRTGGQGYTF. The CDR3 DNA reads TGTGCCATCAATCCACGGACAGGGGGCCAAGGCTACACCTTC.

This chain uses TRBV15 with TRBJ2-7; 9 bases align to TRBD2. CDR1 is LNHNV and CDR2 is YYDKDF in the germline V gene (reference sequence). After removal of 5 bases from V and 5 bases from J, the junction contained 7 bases not matched to a gene. The CDR3 sequence is 14 residues long. CDR3 amino acids: CATSARRGGDEQYF. The CDR3 DNA is TGTGCCACCAGCGCACGGCGGGGGGGCGACGAGCAGTACTTC.

There are many counts of this clonotype. The rearrangement uses TRBV7-2 and TRBJ2-7; D is perhaps TRBD1 (6 bases). Germline V CDR1 and CDR2: SGHTA, FQGNSA. The CDR3 covers 14 residues. V was cut by 4 bases and J by 2 bases, with 12 bases left in between. The CDR3 DNA follows: TGTGCCAGCAGCTCAGGACAGCAGCCCTACGAGCAGTACTTC. The encoded protein is CASSSGQQPYEQYF.

This clonotype has a count of ten or more. The rearrangement joins TRBV24-1 to TRBJ1-2, with TRBD1 matching over 9 bases. The V gene end was trimmed by 4 bases and the J gene end by 5 bases; junction bases not matched to a gene: 7. The CDR3 is 15 residues long. The germline gives CDR1 KGHDR, CDR2 SFDVKD. The CDR3 reads CATSDPDRGRYGYTF. For the CDR3, the DNA is TGTGCCACCAGTGACCCAGACAGGGGGAGGTATGGCTACACCTTC.